This T cell receptor (beta chain) appears in the sequencing data of a study of CDR3 diversity in severe acne. The V end lost 2 bases, the J end lost 9 bases, and 17 bases lay between the germline ends. The germline V gene encodes CDR1 SGHDT and CDR2 YYEEEE. The CDR3 spans 14 residues. TCRdb re-derived calls from the PCR reads in MiXCR, one entry per CDR3 protein. The sample contains almost 85,000 distinct CDR3 sequences, under 65% of which appear only once. V gene TRBV5-6 combines with J gene TRBJ2-5; D is ambiguous. The TCR comes from a male donor in good health, without acne. The sequencing input was blood. This CDR3 is CASSLRSLNQPQYF. As DNA, the CDR3 is TGTGCCAGCAGCTTACGGTCACTTAATCAGCCCCAGTACTTC.